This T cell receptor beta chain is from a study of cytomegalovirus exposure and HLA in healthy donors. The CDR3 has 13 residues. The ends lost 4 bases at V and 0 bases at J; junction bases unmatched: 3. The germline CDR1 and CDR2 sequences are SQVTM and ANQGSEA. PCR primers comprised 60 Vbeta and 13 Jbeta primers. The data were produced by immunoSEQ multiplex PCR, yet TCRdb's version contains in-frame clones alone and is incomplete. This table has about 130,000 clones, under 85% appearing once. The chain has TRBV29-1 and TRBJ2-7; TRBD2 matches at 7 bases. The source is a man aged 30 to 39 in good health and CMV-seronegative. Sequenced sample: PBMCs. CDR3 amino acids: CSVVERGSYEQYF. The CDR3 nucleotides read TGCAGCGTTGTTGAGCGGGGCTCCTACGAGCAGTACTTC.